Below are 23 T cell receptor beta chains sequenced from a single sample in a study of beta chain features in type 1 diabetes. Notes on the study in general: All four CD4+ subsets of Type 1 diabetes patients contained TCRB CDR3s that were moderately but significantly shorter.

Which antigens these TCRs recognize remains unknown. Since all of the isolated RNA was reverse transcribed, expressed TCRB transcripts were what got sequenced. TCRdb keeps only in-frame clones here, not all; method: immunoSEQ multiplex PCR. The repertoire consists of 600,000 or so clones, with around 15% occurring once and the leading ten covering approximately 0.039%. The sample comprised naive CD4+ T cells from blood. Receptors originate from a man aged 18 to 30 with type 1 diabetes.

This clone was counted only a few times. CDR3 bases: TGTGCCAGCAGTTCAGACGGACGGAAAAACATTCAGTACTTC. This sequence encodes CASSSDGRKNIQYF. The chain has TRBV27 and TRBJ2-4; D uncertain. The CDR3 is made up of 14 amino acids. V was pared by 4 bases and J by 4 bases, with 11 bases between. Germline values: CDR1 MNHEY, CDR2 SMNVEV (reference sequence).

This clone was counted a few times. This chain uses TRBV29-1 with TRBJ1-2; D might be TRBD1 (6 bases). CDR1 is SQVTM and CDR2 is ANQGSEA in the germline V gene. CDR3 length: 15 amino acids. Trimming left V 5 bases short and J 2 bases short, with 18 bases between. CDR3 nucleotide sequence: TGCAGCGTTTCTCGGTTCTACCAGGGGAACTATGGCTACACCTTC. Its protein is CSVSRFYQGNYGYTF.

The rearrangement joins TRBV16 to TRBJ2-6; a possible D gene is TRBD2 (5 bases). The CDR3 totals 17 residues. V lost 4 bases and J 2 bases, leaving 15 bases between the germline ends. Germline values: CDR1 KGHSY, CDR2 FQNENV. CDR3 sequence: CASSPLTRVAGANVLTF. DNA of the CDR3: TGTGCCAGCAGCCCGTTAACTAGGGTTGCTGGGGCCAACGTCCTGACTTTC.

V gene TRBV27 combines with J gene TRBJ2-2; D might be TRBD1 or TRBD2, each matching 5 bases. The CDR3 length is 14 residues. The V gene's germline CDR1 is MNHEY and CDR2 SMNVEV (reference sequence). Trimming removed 8 bases at V and 6 bases at J, with 16 bases between. CDR3 sequence reads: CASASRGGSGELFF. CDR3 bases: TGTGCCAGCGCCTCACGTGGGGGATCCGGGGAGCTGTTTTTT.

V gene TRBV7-3 combines with J gene TRBJ2-3; no definite D call. The V and J ends lost 0 bases and 6 bases respectively, with 10 bases between them. CDR3 length: 14 amino acids. Germline V lookup: CDR1 SGHTA, CDR2 FQGTGA. The CDR3 nucleotides are TGTGCCAGCAGCTTAACGGGGATTGGGGATACGCAGTATTTT. Amino acids: CASSLTGIGDTQYF.

A few counts support this clone. The CDR3 reads CASSEGGTGELFF. For the CDR3, the DNA is TGTGCCAGCAGCGAAGGCGGAACCGGGGAGCTGTTTTTT. The chain uses TRBV25-1 and TRBJ2-2; D is uncertain. Trimming removed 6 bases at V and 5 bases at J, with 10 bases between. Germline CDR1 reads MGHDK; CDR2 reads SYGVNS. CDR3 size: 13 residues.

The chain carries TRBV27 and TRBJ2-5, with a possible D match to TRBD2 (5 bases). Trimming cost V 7 bases and J 8 bases, with 17 bases left between them. The CDR3 totals 13 residues. Looked up from germline, CDR1 is MNHEY and CDR2 is SMNVEV (reference sequence). CDR3 DNA sequence: TGTGCCAGCACCCCACGTGCTGGAGGTACCCAGTACTTC. Translating gives CASTPRAGGTQYF.

The chain uses TRBV29-1 and TRBJ1-1; unclear D gene. CDR1 SQVTM and CDR2 ANQGSEA come from the germline V gene. The V and J ends lost 2 bases and 1 base respectively, with 8 bases between them. The CDR3 loop spans 13 amino acids. The CDR3 nucleotides read TGCAGCGTTGAAAAGTCGTCGAACACTGAAGCTTTCTTT. As protein: CSVEKSSNTEAFF.

V is TRBV29-1 and J is TRBJ2-7; D is unresolved. The CDR3 length is 11 residues. V lost 4 bases and J lost 3, with 7 bases in between. The germline V gene has CDR1 SQVTM and CDR2 ANQGSEA. DNA of the CDR3: TGCAGCGTTGTGGGCAACTACGAGCAGTACTTC. Its protein product is CSVVGNYEQYF.

The V and J genes are TRBV7-2 and TRBJ1-5; D gene unclear. Germline assignment: CDR1 SGHTA and CDR2 FQGNSA. Trimming removed 6 bases from V and 2 bases from J, with 11 bases in between. The CDR3 sequence is 14 residues long. For the CDR3, the DNA is TGTGCCAGCAGTCCCTTCACGGGCAATCAGCCCCAGCATTTT. This encodes CASSPFTGNQPQHF. The full variable domain, rest sourced from reference TRBV7-2 and TRBJ1-5, is GAGVSQSPSNKVTEKGKDVELRCDPISGHTALYWYRQSLGQGLEFLIYFQGNSAPDKSGLPSDRFSAERTGGSVSTLTIQRTQQEDSAVYLCASSPFTGNQPQHFGDGTRLSIL.

The chain joins TRBV30 to TRBJ2-2; a weak D match, TRBD1 (6 bases). From germline, CDR1 is GTSNPN and CDR2 SVGIG (reference sequence). V was pared by 4 bases and J by 2 bases, with 14 bases between. This CDR3 comprises 15 residues. CDR3 DNA sequence: TGTGCCTGGACCCCAAGGGGGATAAACACCGGGGAGCTGTTTTTT. Amino acids: CAWTPRGINTGELFF.

This clone has just a few counts. The rearrangement joins TRBV7-2 to TRBJ1-5, with 8 positions matching TRBD1. The trim removed 5 bases at V and 4 bases at J, leaving 1 base unmatched. The germline V gene encodes CDR1 SGHTA and CDR2 FQGNSA. The CDR3 is 13 amino acids. CDR3 residues: CASSRTGNQPQHF. CDR3 sequence (DNA): TGTGCCAGCAGCCGGACAGGGAATCAGCCCCAGCATTTT.

This clone has just a few counts. This sequence joins TRBV18 and TRBJ2-7; possible D gene TRBD1, 5 bases. V was clipped by 4 bases and J by 5 bases, with 12 bases between them. The CDR3 is made up of 13 amino acids. From germline, CDR1 is KGHSH and CDR2 LQKENI. The CDR3 loop reads CASSQQDRDEQYF. The CDR3 nucleotides are TGTGCCAGCTCACAACAGGACCGGGACGAGCAGTACTTC.

A few counts support this clone. The genes are TRBV27 and TRBJ1-1; D gene ambiguous. CDR1 is MNHEY, CDR2 SMNVEV, per germline (reference sequence). Trimming cost V 8 bases and J 5 bases, with 18 bases left between them. The CDR3 sequence is 14 residues long. CDR3 loop: CASWRVGPGTEAFF. As DNA, the CDR3 is TGTGCCAGCTGGCGGGTAGGGCCGGGAACTGAAGCTTTCTTT.

V and J are TRBV9 and TRBJ2-3; no reliable D call. The CDR3 is 14 residues long. Germline assignment: CDR1 SGDLS and CDR2 YYNGEE. V lost 1 base and J 3 bases, leaving 9 bases between the germline ends. CDR3 amino acids: CASSVQTETDTQYF. CDR3 coding DNA: TGTGCCAGCAGCGTACAGACGGAGACAGATACGCAGTATTTT.

The J gene is TRBJ1-1, the V gene TRBV7-9; 7 positions match TRBD1. Germline-derived CDR1 and CDR2 are SEHNR and FQNEAQ (reference sequence). The ends lost 5 bases at V and 1 base at J; junction bases unmatched: 7. The CDR3 is made up of 15 amino acids. In DNA, the CDR3 is TGTGCCAGCAGCCTAGTGGGACAGAGGAACACTGAAGCTTTCTTT. This gives the protein CASSLVGQRNTEAFF.

The chain has TRBV28 and TRBJ2-7, with TRBD1 matching 11 bases. Germline lookup yields CDR1 MDHEN and CDR2 SYDVKM. Trimming took 6 bases from V and 4 from J; bases not matched to a gene: 11. The CDR3 covers 16 residues. The CDR3 protein is CASSPHSGQGVYEQYF. The CDR3 DNA follows: TGTGCCAGCAGCCCACACTCGGGACAGGGGGTATACGAGCAGTACTTC. Full variable domain (rest looked up from reference TRBV28 and TRBJ2-7): DVKVTQSSRYLVKRTGEKVFLECVQDMDHENMFWYRQDPGLGLRLIYFSYDVKMKEKGDIPEGYSVSREKKERFSLILESASTNQTSMYLCASSPHSGQGVYEQYFGPGTRLTVT.

The chain uses TRBV30 and TRBJ2-7, with D possibly TRBD2 on 6 matching bases. The CDR3 extends over 17 amino acids. V shed 3 bases and J shed 5 bases, with 26 bases lying between them. In germline, CDR1 is GTSNPN, CDR2 SVGIG (reference sequence). The CDR3 nucleotides are TGTGCCTGGAGCAAGGGTTTAATTTCGGGCCCGGGGGACGAGCAGTACTTC. It yields the protein CAWSKGLISGPGDEQYF.

The V and J genes are TRBV6-5 and TRBJ2-7; D is uncertain. Germline loops: CDR1 MNHEY, CDR2 SVGAGI. V lost 5 bases and J 0 bases, leaving 11 bases between the germline ends. This CDR3 comprises 14 residues. The CDR3 reads CASSPEERSYEQYF. DNA for the CDR3: TGTGCCAGCAGTCCCGAGGAACGCTCCTACGAGCAGTACTTC.

This CDR3 reads CASSLGASAKGGETQYF. The CDR3 nucleotides read TGTGCCAGCAGCTTAGGCGCTAGCGCGAAGGGAGGGGAGACCCAGTACTTC. V and J are TRBV11-2 and TRBJ2-5; 7 bases are a match to TRBD2. Germline CDR1 is SGHAT and CDR2 is FQNNGV. After removal of 1 base from V and 5 bases from J, the junction contained 13 bases not matched to a gene. The CDR3 loop spans 17 amino acids.

The chain carries TRBV6-5 and TRBJ2-7, with a weak D call TRBD2 (6 bases). The CDR3 spans 12 residues. Trimming stripped 2 bases from V and 11 bases from J, with 13 bases between. Germline values: CDR1 MNHEY, CDR2 SVGAGI. CDR3 bases: TGTGCCAGCAGTTACCCCGGGGGTGGGGAGTACTTC. Its translation: CASSYPGGGEYF.

A few counts support this clone. The V call is TRBV6-5, the J call TRBJ2-1; D perhaps matches TRBD2 (7 bases). The CDR3 sequence is 15 residues long. Trimming shortened V by 2 bases and J by 2 bases, and 10 bases separated the two germline ends. Per germline, CDR1 MNHEY and CDR2 SVGAGI. As DNA, the CDR3 is TGTGCCAGCAGTTACGGGGGGGCTACCTACAATGAGCAGTTCTTC. Translation: CASSYGGATYNEQFF.

This clone occurred a few times. The same CDR3 can be traced to other DNA sequences in this sample. The V gene is TRBV9, the J gene TRBJ2-6; D is ambiguous. Looked up from germline, CDR1 is SGDLS and CDR2 is YYNGEE. This CDR3 is 15 amino acids long. The ends were cut back, 0 bases at V and 1 base at J, with 5 bases in the middle. CDR3 residues: CASSVVGSGANVLTF. CDR3 DNA sequence: TGTGCCAGCAGCGTAGTCGGGTCTGGGGCCAACGTCCTGACTTTC.